Listed here are 26 T cell receptor beta chains from one sample, sequenced in a study of T cells in Graves' hyperthyroidism and ophthalmopathy. Amplified TCR beta CDR3 regions came from RNA transcripts. Researchers ran a first-round RT-PCR on the TCR CDR3 using the HTBI primer set. TCRdb processed the multiplex PCR reads anew with MiXCR; each CDR3 protein has one entry. The profile shows approximately 400,000 distinct CDR3 sequences, 15% to 20% of them singletons. The sequenced material came from blood. These receptors were collected from a woman aged 18-30 years with Graves' hyperthyroidism.

This clonotype was counted at least ten times. V gene TRBV6-1 combines with J gene TRBJ1-1; TRBD1 matches 11 bases. Germline loops: CDR1 MNHNS, CDR2 SASEGT. CDR3 length: 18 amino acids. After removal of 4 bases from V and 0 bases from J, the junction contained 10 bases not matched to a gene. CDR3 nucleotide sequence: TGTGCCAGCAGTGTCGGACAGGGGGCTAATTTTGTGAACACTGAAGCTTTCTTT. Translating gives CASSVGQGANFVNTEAFF.

This clonotype was picked up many times. V and J are TRBV29-1 and TRBJ1-1; a weak D match, TRBD1 (5 bases). Germline CDR1 is SQVTM and CDR2 is ANQGSEA. This CDR3 region has 13 residues. V lost 7 bases, J lost 0 bases, and 12 bases lay in between. The CDR3 spells CSASGLMNTEAFF. In nucleotides, the CDR3 is TGCAGCGCTTCGGGACTCATGAACACTGAAGCTTTCTTT.

This clonotype has a count of ten or more. The rearrangement links TRBV20-1 to TRBJ1-5; D not certain. This CDR3 contains 14 residues. Germline V CDR1 and CDR2: DFQATT, SNEGSKA (reference sequence). Trimming removed 6 bases from V and 2 bases from J, with 14 bases in between. CDR3 sequence reads: CSATIRGGNQPQHF. CDR3 DNA: TGCAGTGCCACAATCCGAGGAGGCAATCAGCCCCAGCATTTT.

In its sample, this clonotype was seen many times. V gene TRBV7-9 combines with J gene TRBJ2-7, with 9 bases aligning to TRBD1. The J segment lost 2 bases and the V segment lost 0 bases, leaving 2 bases of the junction unmatched. This CDR3 has 15 amino acids. Germline CDR1 SEHNR, CDR2 FQNEAQ (reference sequence). The CDR3 sequence: CASSLAGDRAYEQYF. In DNA, the CDR3 is TGTGCCAGCAGCTTAGCGGGGGACAGGGCCTACGAGCAGTACTTC.

Ten or more counts support this clonotype. V is TRBV20-1 and J is TRBJ2-7; TRBD2 matches 10 bases. This CDR3 comprises 14 residues. Trimming took 5 bases from V and 7 from J; bases not matched to a gene: 11. Germline lookup yields CDR1 DFQATT and CDR2 SNEGSKA (reference sequence). CDR3: CSAHSALAGVEQYF. The DNA of the CDR3 is TGCAGTGCTCATTCCGCCCTAGCGGGGGTGGAGCAGTACTTC.

In its sample, this clonotype was seen a few times. One end of the junction does not line up with germline, which may come from a read error. J is TRBJ1-1 and V is TRBV5-3, with 12 bases fitting TRBD1. TRBV5-3 is an ORF, and what it does is uncertain. The length of the CDR3 is 16 residues. The CDR3 bases are TGTGCCAGTAGCTTGTCGGGACAGGGGGCCTACACTGAATCTTTCTTT. Amino acid sequence: CASSLSGQGAYTESFF.

CDR3 sequence reads: CASSHHRGVGNQPQHF. CDR3 DNA sequence: TGTGCCAGCTCCCACCACAGAGGGGTTGGTAATCAGCCCCAGCATTTT. The chain links TRBV12-3 or TRBV12-4 to TRBJ1-5; tentative D call: TRBD1 (5 bases). V dropped 8 bases and J dropped 4 bases, with 21 bases sitting between them. The CDR3 sequence is 16 residues long.

The chain joins TRBV5-1 to TRBJ1-3, with D uncertain. This CDR3 contains 15 residues. In germline, CDR1 is SGHRS, CDR2 YFSETQ. V was trimmed by 0 bases and J by 4 bases, leaving 11 bases between them. DNA for the CDR3: TGCGCCAGCAGCTTGGGGTCAAAAGAAGGAAACACCATATATTTT. It yields the protein CASSLGSKEGNTIYF.

The table lists this clonotype with many counts. The chain combines TRBV2 with TRBJ2-5; no clear D gene. This CDR3 is 14 amino acids long. From germline, CDR1 is SNHLY and CDR2 FYNNEI. The V end was cut by 3 bases, the J end by 0 bases, with 8 bases between. CDR3 region: CASSDPLNQETQYF. The CDR3 coding sequence is TGTGCCAGCAGTGATCCACTCAACCAAGAGACCCAGTACTTC.

This clonotype has at least ten counts. The CDR3 DNA reads as TGCGCCAGCAGCCATCCTACTAGCGGCCTGAACACCGGGGAGCTGTTTTTT. Translating it yields CASSHPTSGLNTGELFF. This chain joins TRBV4-1 and TRBJ2-2; TRBD2 agrees at 8 bases. The CDR3 runs 17 residues. Per the germline V gene, CDR1 is MGHRA and CDR2 is YSYEKL. With 3 bases clipped from V and 1 base from J, the junction kept 7 bases outside the gene matches.

This clonotype was detected ten times or more. This chain connects TRBV20-1 to TRBJ2-2; unclear D gene. This CDR3 is built from 13 residues. Germline V gives CDR1 DFQATT, CDR2 SNEGSKA (reference sequence). V lost 1 base to trimming and J lost 5 bases, with 8 bases between them. The CDR3 nucleotides are TGCAGTGCTAGAGTTCTCGCGACCGGGGAGCTGTTTTTT. Translating it yields CSARVLATGELFF.

The chain couples TRBV19 to TRBJ1-2; tentative D call: TRBD1 (5 bases). CDR3 length: 18 amino acids. CDR1 is LNHDA and CDR2 is SQIVND in the germline V gene (reference sequence). V was trimmed by 4 bases and J by 7 bases, leaving 28 bases between them. CDR3 DNA sequence: TGTGCCAGTAGTAAAACGCAGTCCCTCGGGGCAGGAGTAAGTGGCTACACCTTC. Amino acids: CASSKTQSLGAGVSGYTF.

At least ten counts were recorded for this clonotype. The chain joins TRBV12-3 or TRBV12-4 to TRBJ1-1; TRBD1 aligns across 7 bases. V gave up 5 bases and J gave up 5 bases; unmatched junction bases: 11. The CDR3 contains 15 residues. CDR3 protein: CASSIRQGDKTEAFF. The DNA for the CDR3 is TGTGCCAGCAGTATAAGACAGGGAGATAAAACTGAAGCTTTCTTT.

This clonotype was seen ten or more times. The chain recombines TRBV6-2 or TRBV6-3 with TRBJ2-7; the match to TRBD2 covers 10 bases. The trim removed 0 bases at V and 3 bases at J, leaving 2 bases unmatched. This CDR3 spans 15 amino acids. The germline CDR1 and CDR2 sequences are MNHEY and SVGEGT. CDR3 loop: CASSYSSSGGYEQYF. The CDR3 DNA follows: TGTGCCAGCAGTTACTCATCTAGCGGGGGCTACGAGCAGTACTTC.

This clonotype was seen a handful of times. This CDR3 is CASSNIGNTIYF. Written as DNA, the CDR3 is TGCGCCAGCAGCAATATCGGAAACACCATATATTTT. The rearrangement links TRBV4-1 to TRBJ1-3; unclear D gene. The CDR3 spans 12 residues. Trimming removed 5 bases from V and 4 bases from J, with 6 bases in between. The germline CDR1 and CDR2 sequences are MGHRA and YSYEKL.

This clonotype appeared many times. The chain employs TRBV20-1 and TRBJ1-2; the D gene is possibly TRBD1 (5 bases). Germline V gene sequence: CDR1 DFQATT, CDR2 SNEGSKA (reference sequence). This CDR3 comprises 12 residues. Trimming stripped 5 bases from V and 5 bases from J, with 12 bases between. The CDR3 loop reads CSAPGLRYGYTF. The CDR3 DNA reads TGCAGTGCTCCGGGACTGAGATATGGCTACACCTTC.

There are many counts of this clonotype. V gene TRBV5-1 combines with J gene TRBJ2-7, with D possibly being TRBD1 (5 bases). The germline gives CDR1 SGHRS, CDR2 YFSETQ. This CDR3 is built from 16 residues. V lost 4 bases to trimming and J lost 4 bases, with 21 bases between them. CDR3 loop: CASSPRKPGQNYEQYF. Written as DNA, the CDR3 is TGCGCCAGCAGCCCGAGAAAACCCGGACAAAATTACGAGCAGTACTTC. Full variable domain (remainder filled in from reference TRBV5-1 and TRBJ2-7): KAGVTQTPRYLIKTRGQQVTLSCSPISGHRSVSWYQQTPGQGLQFLFEYFSETQRNKGNFPGRFSGRQFSNSRSEMNVSTLELGDSALYLCASSPRKPGQNYEQYFGPGTRLTVT.

Concerning this clonotype: With a much larger clone just one base away, this may be a read error. The chain has TRBV5-1 and TRBJ1-5; 7 bases line up with TRBD1. Germline-derived CDR1 and CDR2 are SGHRS and YFSETQ. The J segment lost 6 bases and the V segment lost 4 bases, leaving 4 bases of the junction unmatched. The CDR3 is 13 residues long. CDR3: CASSEGQTQPQHF. The CDR3 coding sequence is TGCGCCAGCAGCGAGGGACAGACTCAGCCCCAGCATTTT.

The sample holds many counts of this clonotype. Sequence at one end of the junction differs from germline and may be a read error. The V and J genes are TRBV12-3 or TRBV12-4 and TRBJ1-3; maybe TRBD1 (5 bases). The CDR3 extends over 15 amino acids. CDR3 sequence: CAGSSFGAAGNTIYF. CDR3 in DNA: TGTGCCGGCAGTTCGTTCGGGGCAGCCGGAAACACCATATATTTT.

This clonotype was seen many times. V and J are TRBV30 and TRBJ1-1; no definite D call. V was pared by 5 bases and J by 1 base, with 5 bases between. Germline CDR1 is GTSNPN and CDR2 is SVGIG (reference sequence). The length of the CDR3 is 11 residues. Here the CDR3 reads CAWGKNTEAFF. The DNA of the CDR3 is TGTGCCTGGGGGAAGAACACTGAAGCTTTCTTT.

This clonotype was detected ten times or more. The chain couples TRBV5-4 to TRBJ2-5, with a weak D call TRBD1 (6 bases). V lost 0 bases, J lost 7 bases, and 13 bases lay in between. Germline V gene data show CDR1 as SGHNT and CDR2 as YYREEE (reference sequence). The length of the CDR3 is 14 residues. DNA of the CDR3: TGTGCCAGCAGCTTGGGAGGGGGACCTCGGACCCAGTACTTC. It translates to CASSLGGGPRTQYF.

This clonotype was counted many times. J is TRBJ2-7 and V is TRBV6-1; D unclear. CDR1 MNHNS and CDR2 SASEGT come from the germline V gene. The CDR3 runs 14 residues. V shed 6 bases and J shed 2 bases, with 14 bases lying between them. The CDR3: CASRNKGPPYEQYF. DNA for the CDR3: TGTGCCAGCAGAAACAAGGGCCCCCCCTACGAGCAGTACTTC.

The table lists this clonotype with many counts. The chain joins TRBV28 to TRBJ2-2; 7 bases match TRBD1. The CDR3 totals 14 residues. Germline-derived CDR1 and CDR2 are MDHEN and SYDVKM. V was clipped by 5 bases and J by 4 bases; unmatched bases: 4. The CDR3 reads CASSPGTVTGELFF. In DNA form, the CDR3 reads TGTGCCAGCAGTCCGGGGACAGTCACCGGGGAGCTGTTTTTT.

This clonotype was found many times. CDR3 DNA sequence: TGTGCCAGCAGCGCCACGATTAGCTATGGCTACACCTTC. This sequence encodes CASSATISYGYTF. The chain carries TRBV12-3 or TRBV12-4 and TRBJ1-2; D ambiguous. The CDR3 contains 13 residues. Trimming shortened V by 6 bases and J by 4 bases, and 12 bases separated the two germline ends.

The chain uses TRBV3-1 and TRBJ1-5, with 9 bases aligning to TRBD1. V trimming: 3 bases; J trimming: 3 bases; junction bases outside the gene matches: 3. This CDR3 has 15 amino acids. Germline assignment: CDR1 LGHDT and CDR2 YNNKEL (reference sequence). This chain's CDR3 is CASSHRTGDNQPQHF. The CDR3 coding sequence is TGTGCCAGCAGCCACCGGACAGGGGACAATCAGCCCCAGCATTTT.

This clonotype was seen many times. J is TRBJ1-2 and V is TRBV6-1, with 9 nucleotides matching TRBD1. Germline loops: CDR1 MNHNS, CDR2 SASEGT. This CDR3 contains 13 residues. Unmatched junction bases numbered 5, after V lost 8 bases and J lost 4 bases. The CDR3: CASRTGVGYGYTF. The CDR3 nucleotides are TGTGCCAGCCGGACAGGGGTCGGCTATGGCTACACCTTC.